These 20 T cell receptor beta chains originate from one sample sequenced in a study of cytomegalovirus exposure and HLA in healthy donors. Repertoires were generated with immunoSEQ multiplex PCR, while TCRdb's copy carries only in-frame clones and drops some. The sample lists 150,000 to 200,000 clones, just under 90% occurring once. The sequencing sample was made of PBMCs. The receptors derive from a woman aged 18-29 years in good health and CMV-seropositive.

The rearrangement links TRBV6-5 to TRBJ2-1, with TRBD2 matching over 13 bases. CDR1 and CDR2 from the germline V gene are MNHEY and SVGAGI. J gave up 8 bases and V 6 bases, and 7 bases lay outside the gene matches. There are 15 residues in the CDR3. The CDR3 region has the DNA TGTGCCAGCAGAGGACTAGCGGGAGCGACCGATGAGCAGTTCTTC. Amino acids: CASRGLAGATDEQFF.

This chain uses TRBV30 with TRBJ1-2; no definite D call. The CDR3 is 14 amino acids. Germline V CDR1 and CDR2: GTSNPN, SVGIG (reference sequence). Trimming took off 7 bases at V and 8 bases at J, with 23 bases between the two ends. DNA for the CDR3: TGTGCCTATACTGAAACTTTGACTTCCCTGGGCTACACCTTC. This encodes CAYTETLTSLGYTF. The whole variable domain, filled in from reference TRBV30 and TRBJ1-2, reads SQTIHQWPATLVQPVGSPLSLECTVEGTSNPNLYWYRQAAGRGLQLLFYSVGIGQISSEVPQNLSASRPQDRQFILSSKKLLLSDSGFYLCAYTETLTSLGYTFGSGTRLTVV.

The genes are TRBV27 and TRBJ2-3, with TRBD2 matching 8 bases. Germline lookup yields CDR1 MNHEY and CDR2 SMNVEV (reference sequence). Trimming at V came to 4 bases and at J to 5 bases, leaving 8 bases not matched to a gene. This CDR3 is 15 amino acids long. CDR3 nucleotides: TGTGCCAGCAGTTCCAGGACTAGCCCTAGAGATACGCAGTATTTT. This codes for CASSSRTSPRDTQYF.

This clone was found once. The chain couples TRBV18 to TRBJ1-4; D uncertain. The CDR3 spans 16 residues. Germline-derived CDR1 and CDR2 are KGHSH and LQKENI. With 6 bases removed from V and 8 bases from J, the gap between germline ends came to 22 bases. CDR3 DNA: TGTGCCAGCTCCCAAAGTGAGCCCCTTCGAAAAGAAAAACTGTTTTTT. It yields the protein CASSQSEPLRKEKLFF.

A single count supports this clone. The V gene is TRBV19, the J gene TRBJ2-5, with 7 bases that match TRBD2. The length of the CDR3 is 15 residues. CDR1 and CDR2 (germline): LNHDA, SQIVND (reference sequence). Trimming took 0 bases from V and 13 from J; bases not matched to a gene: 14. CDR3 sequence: CASSIDLSGRGRRYF. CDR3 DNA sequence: TGTGCCAGTAGTATAGATCTATCAGGGAGGGGTCGGCGGTACTTC.

The CDR3 bases are TGCGCCAGCAGCTTGACTAGCGGCACAGATACGCAGTATTTT. Its protein product is CASSLTSGTDTQYF. The gene calls are TRBV4-1 and TRBJ2-3; 8 bases match TRBD2. Germline V gene data show CDR1 as MGHRA and CDR2 as YSYEKL. V lost 5 bases and J lost 1; bases outside the gene matches: 2. CDR3 length: 14 amino acids.

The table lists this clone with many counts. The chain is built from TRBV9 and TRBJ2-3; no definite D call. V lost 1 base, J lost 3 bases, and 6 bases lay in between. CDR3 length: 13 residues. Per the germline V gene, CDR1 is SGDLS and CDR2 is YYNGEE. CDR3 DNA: TGTGCCAGCAGCGTACTAGAGACAGATACGCAGTATTTT. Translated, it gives CASSVLETDTQYF. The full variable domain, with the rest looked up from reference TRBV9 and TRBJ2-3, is DSGVTQTPKHLITATGQRVTLRCSPRSGDLSVYWYQQSLDQGLQFLIQYYNGEERAKGNILERFSAQQFPDLHSELNLSSLELGDSALYFCASSVLETDTQYFGPGTRLTVL.

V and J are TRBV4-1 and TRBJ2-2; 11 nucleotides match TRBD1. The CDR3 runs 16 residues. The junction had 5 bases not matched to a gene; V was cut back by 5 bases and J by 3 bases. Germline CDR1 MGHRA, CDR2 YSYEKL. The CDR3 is CASSYGQGAYTGELFF. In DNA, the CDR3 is TGCGCCAGCAGCTATGGACAGGGGGCATACACCGGGGAGCTGTTTTTT.

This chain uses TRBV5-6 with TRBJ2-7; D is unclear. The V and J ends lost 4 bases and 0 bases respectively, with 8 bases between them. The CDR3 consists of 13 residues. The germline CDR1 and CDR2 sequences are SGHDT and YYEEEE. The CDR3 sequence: CASSPPYSYEQYF. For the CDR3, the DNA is TGTGCCAGCAGCCCGCCCTACTCCTACGAGCAGTACTTC.

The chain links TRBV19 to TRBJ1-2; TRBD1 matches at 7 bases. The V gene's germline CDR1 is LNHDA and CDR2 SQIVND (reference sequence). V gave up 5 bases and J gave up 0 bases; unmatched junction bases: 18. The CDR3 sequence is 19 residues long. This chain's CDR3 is CASSSEGRQGRYPNYGYTF. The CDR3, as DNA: TGTGCCAGTAGTTCCGAGGGGCGACAGGGAAGGTATCCTAACTATGGCTACACCTTC.

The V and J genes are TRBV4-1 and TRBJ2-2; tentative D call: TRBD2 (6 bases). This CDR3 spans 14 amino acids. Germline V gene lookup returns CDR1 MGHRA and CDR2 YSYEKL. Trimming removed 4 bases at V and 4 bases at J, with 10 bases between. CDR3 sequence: CASSPGTFTGELFF. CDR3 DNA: TGCGCCAGCAGCCCCGGGACTTTCACCGGGGAGCTGTTTTTT.

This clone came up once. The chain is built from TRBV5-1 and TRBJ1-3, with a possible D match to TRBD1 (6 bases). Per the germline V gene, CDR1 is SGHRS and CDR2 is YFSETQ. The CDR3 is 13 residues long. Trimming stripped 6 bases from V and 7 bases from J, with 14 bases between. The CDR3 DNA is TGCGCCAGCAAAGGGGCAGGGGAGAACACCATATATTTT. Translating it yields CASKGAGENTIYF.

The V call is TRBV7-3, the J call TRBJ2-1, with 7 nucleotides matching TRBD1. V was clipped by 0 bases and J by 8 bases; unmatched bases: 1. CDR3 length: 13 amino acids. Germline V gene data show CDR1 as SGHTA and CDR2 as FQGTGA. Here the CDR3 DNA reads TGTGCCAGCAGCTTAACAGGGGGCTATGAGCAGTTCTTC. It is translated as CASSLTGGYEQFF.

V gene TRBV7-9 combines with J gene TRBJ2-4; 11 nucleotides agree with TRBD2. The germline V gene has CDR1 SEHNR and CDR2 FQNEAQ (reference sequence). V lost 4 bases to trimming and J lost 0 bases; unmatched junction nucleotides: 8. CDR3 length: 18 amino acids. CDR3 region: CASSSLLAGGLAKNIQYF. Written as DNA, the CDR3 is TGTGCCAGCAGCTCTCTTCTAGCGGGGGGATTAGCCAAAAACATTCAGTACTTC.

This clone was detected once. CDR3 protein: CASSPVGGLNYGYTF. In nucleotides, the CDR3 is TGTGCCAGCTCACCGGTCGGGGGGCTTAACTATGGCTACACCTTC. This sequence joins TRBV18 and TRBJ1-2; maybe TRBD1 (6 bases). From germline, CDR1 is KGHSH and CDR2 LQKENI. Between the trimmed V and J ends, which lost 3 bases and 1 base, there was a span of 12 bases. CDR3 length equals 15 residues. The full variable domain, completed using reference TRBV18 and TRBJ1-2, is NAGVMQNPRHLVRRRGQEARLRCSPMKGHSHVYWYRQLPEEGLKFMVYLQKENIIDESGMPKERFSAEFPKEGPSILRIQQVVRGDSAAYFCASSPVGGLNYGYTFGSGTRLTVV.

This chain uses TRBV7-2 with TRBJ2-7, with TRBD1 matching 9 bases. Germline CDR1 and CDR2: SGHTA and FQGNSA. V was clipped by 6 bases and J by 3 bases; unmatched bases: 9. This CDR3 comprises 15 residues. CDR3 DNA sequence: TGTGCCAGCAGGCGGGGACAGGGAATCGTCTACGAGCAGTACTTC. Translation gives CASRRGQGIVYEQYF.

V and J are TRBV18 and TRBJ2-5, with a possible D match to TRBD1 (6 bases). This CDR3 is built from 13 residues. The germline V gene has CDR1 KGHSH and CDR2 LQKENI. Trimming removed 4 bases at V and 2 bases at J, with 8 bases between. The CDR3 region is CASSLDSQETQYF. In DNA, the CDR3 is TGTGCCAGCTCACTGGACAGTCAAGAGACCCAGTACTTC. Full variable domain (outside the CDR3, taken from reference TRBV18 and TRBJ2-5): NAGVMQNPRHLVRRRGQEARLRCSPMKGHSHVYWYRQLPEEGLKFMVYLQKENIIDESGMPKERFSAEFPKEGPSILRIQQVVRGDSAAYFCASSLDSQETQYFGPGTRLLVL.

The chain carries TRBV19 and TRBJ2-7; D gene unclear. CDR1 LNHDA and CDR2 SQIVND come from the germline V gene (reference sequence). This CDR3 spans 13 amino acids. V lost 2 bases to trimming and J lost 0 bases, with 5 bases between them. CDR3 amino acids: CASSITSSYEQYF. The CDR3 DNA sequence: TGTGCCAGTAGTATAACCAGCTCCTACGAGCAGTACTTC.

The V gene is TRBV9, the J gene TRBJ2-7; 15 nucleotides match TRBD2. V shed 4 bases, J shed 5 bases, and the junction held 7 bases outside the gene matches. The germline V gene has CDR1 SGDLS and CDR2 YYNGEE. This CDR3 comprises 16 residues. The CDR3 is CASSTGLAGGTHEQYF. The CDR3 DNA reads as TGTGCCAGCAGCACGGGACTAGCGGGAGGAACCCACGAGCAGTACTTC.

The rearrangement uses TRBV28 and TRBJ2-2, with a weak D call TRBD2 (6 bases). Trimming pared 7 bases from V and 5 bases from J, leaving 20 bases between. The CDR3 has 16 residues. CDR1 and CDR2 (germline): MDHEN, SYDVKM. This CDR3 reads CASTVWGRSGTGELFF. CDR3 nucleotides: TGTGCCAGCACGGTTTGGGGGAGGTCGGGGACCGGGGAGCTGTTTTTT.